The next 6 T cell receptor beta chains were all read from a single sample in a study of T-cell reconstitution after alpha-beta-depleted transplantation in children. Unique molecular identifiers were incorporated into the prepared TCRbeta library. TCRdb processed the PCR reads anew with MiXCR; each CDR3 protein has one entry. The table records 750,000 to 950,000 distinct CDR3 sequences, around 15% of them present only once. The sequenced sample was PBMCs, mostly from graft donor cells, obtained 360 days after TCRalphabeta/CD19-depleted stem cell transplant. All receptors derive from a male patient younger than 18 who had a stem cell transplant for acute lymphoblastic leukemia, so the T cells may come from the graft donor.

The chain combines TRBV20-1 with TRBJ2-3; 9 bases are a match to TRBD2. Germline values: CDR1 DFQATT, CDR2 SNEGSKA (reference sequence). Unmatched junction bases numbered 5, after V lost 5 bases and J lost 2 bases. The length of the CDR3 is 14 residues. CDR3 DNA sequence: TGCAGTGCTGACAGACTAGCGGACACAGATACGCAGTATTTT. It encodes CSADRLADTDTQYF.

The rearrangement joins TRBV5-1 to TRBJ2-1, with TRBD2 matching 8 bases. This CDR3 region has 19 residues. Germline trimming cut 4 bases from V and 7 bases from J; bases unmatched to any gene: 22. CDR1 and CDR2 from the germline V gene are SGHRS and YFSETQ. In DNA form, the CDR3 reads TGCGCCAGCAGCCGTGTTTCCCCGGGGACCATAGCGGGAAGGAATGAGCAGTTCTTC. Translated, it gives CASSRVSPGTIAGRNEQFF.

In DNA form, the CDR3 reads TGCAGCGCCCGCAAGCGGGACAGTGCAACTAATGAAAAACTGTTTTTT. Translating gives CSARKRDSATNEKLFF. The chain uses TRBV29-1 and TRBJ1-4; TRBD1 aligns across 7 bases. The ends lost 7 bases at V and 0 bases at J; junction bases unmatched: 11. Germline loops: CDR1 SQVTM, CDR2 ANQGSEA. The CDR3 sequence is 16 residues long.

This clonotype was observed a handful of times. The V call is TRBV19, the J call TRBJ2-2, with 9 bases lining up with TRBD1. The junction had 7 bases not matched to a gene; V was cut back by 6 bases and J by 5 bases. Germline V CDR1 and CDR2: LNHDA, SQIVND (reference sequence). CDR3 length: 15 residues. In DNA form, the CDR3 reads TGTGCCAGTAGCAAGGGGACAGGGAGGACCGGGGAGCTGTTTTTT. Translation: CASSKGTGRTGELFF.

At least ten counts were recorded for this clonotype. The V gene is TRBV5-6, the J gene TRBJ2-7, with TRBD2 as a possible D gene (6 bases). V was clipped by 4 bases and J by 2 bases, with 13 bases between them. CDR1 SGHDT and CDR2 YYEEEE come from the germline V gene. The CDR3 runs 14 residues. The CDR3 here is CASSLGSTPYEQYF. The CDR3 bases are TGTGCCAGCAGCCTCGGGAGTACACCCTACGAGCAGTACTTC. The variable domain in full, with the rest retrieved from reference TRBV5-6 and TRBJ2-7, is DAGVTQSPTHLIKTRGQQVTLRCSPKSGHDTVSWYQQALGQGPQFIFQYYEEEERQRGNFPDRFSGHQFPNYSSELNVNALLLGDSALYLCASSLGSTPYEQYFGPGTRLTVT.

This clonotype was observed many times. J is TRBJ1-2 and V is TRBV20-1; weak D call: TRBD1 (5 bases). CDR3 size: 13 residues. Trimming shortened V by 1 base and J by 5 bases, and 11 bases separated the two germline ends. CDR1 DFQATT and CDR2 SNEGSKA come from the germline V gene (reference sequence). CDR3 amino acids: CSARGPQGYGYTF. DNA for the CDR3: TGCAGTGCTAGAGGACCCCAGGGTTATGGCTACACCTTC.